This T cell receptor (beta chain) was recovered during a study of early T cells in non-severe SARS-CoV-2 infection. The length of the CDR3 is 13 residues. Looked up from germline, CDR1 is DFQATT and CDR2 is SNEGSKA (reference sequence). V shed 3 bases and J shed 1 base, with 9 bases lying between them. By frequency in the sample, this clonotype is medium-sized. Individual cDNA molecules each received unique molecular identifiers attached to them. TCRdb itself ran the 5' RACE reads through MiXCR, one entry per CDR3 protein. The sample lists roughly 32,000 distinct CDR3 sequences, roughly 6% occurring once.

The receptor's source is an adult who was a healthcare worker with PCR-confirmed SARS-CoV-2 infection or an uninfected control (not recorded which). This chain uses TRBV20-1 with TRBJ1-1; D perhaps matches TRBD1 (5 bases). The sample comprised whole blood. The CDR3 is CSASGTPNTEAFF. The CDR3 nucleotides read TGCAGTGCTAGCGGGACGCCGAACACTGAAGCTTTCTTT.